This T cell receptor beta chain was obtained from a study of blood T cell repertoires in COVID-19. Study background: Sources were T cells, B-cell-depleted T cells, or PBMCs; the material itself was cDNA or gDNA.

Study processing details: Scientists estimated how many nucleated cells there were by amplifying reference gene primers. Sequencing was performed with immunoSEQ multiplex PCR; in TCRdb, only in-frame clones are kept and a portion is missing. That table is the source of V, J and clone size, and D and trimming were worked out from the DNA. The table shows 250,000 to 300,000 clones, with around 92% occurring only once. Trimming took off 4 bases at V and 0 bases at J, with 5 bases between the two ends. The CDR3 contains 14 residues. Germline-derived CDR1 and CDR2 are SGDLS and YYNGEE. The clonotype was recovered from a woman in her sixties or seventies who had recovered from COVID-19. The chain is built from TRBV9 and TRBJ2-6, with unresolved D. The source material was PBMCs or T cells enriched from blood (not recorded which). CDR3 DNA sequence: TGTGCCAGCAGCTTCCGCTCTGGGGCCAACGTCCTGACTTTC. This gives the protein CASSFRSGANVLTF.